This TCR beta chain is from a study of response to subunit inactivated influenza vaccine. Details on this clonotype: The target antigen is unknown.

V was clipped by 3 bases and J by 4 bases, with 7 bases between them. The length of the CDR3 is 13 residues. MiXCR, run by TCRdb on the RT-PCR reads, gives a single entry per CDR3 protein. Of some 850,000 distinct CDR3 sequences in the sample, around 20% were seen once. Study-wide points: After each seasonal influenza vaccination, few new T cells are recruited, the authors suggested.

V usage is TRBV12-3 or TRBV12-4 and J usage is TRBJ1-5, with D unresolved. The clonotype originates from a man between 50 and 59 years old who received an inactivated influenza vaccine. The sample was PBMCs from blood, taken 4 to 6 days after vaccination. CDR3 DNA: TGTGCCAGCAGTTTTTCACAGAATCAGCCCCAGCATTTT. Amino acid sequence: CASSFSQNQPQHF.